This T cell receptor beta chain was identified in a study of OX40 agonist ivuxolimab in advanced cancers. Study details: Mean age roughly 65 years, range about 20 to 90; roughly 82% male. Overall study results and limits: Doses of 0.1 to 3.0 mg/kg were accompanied by clonal expansion of CD4+ and CD8+ blood T cells by week 6. Normalized expansion of T-cell clones was also low for some nonresponders.

With regard to this clone: Its target is unknown.

TCRdb's table, derived via immunoSEQ multiplex PCR, lists solely in-frame clones and lacks some. Of approximately 40,000 clones in the sample, about 80% were seen once. Germline V CDR1 and CDR2: MRHNA, SNTAGT. The CDR3 extends over 14 amino acids. The J segment lost 3 bases and the V segment lost 5 bases, leaving 3 bases of the junction unmatched. This clonotype was sampled from an adult with an advanced solid tumor such as melanoma, head and neck, liver or kidney cancer. The sample here was CD4+ or CD8+ T cells sorted from blood, taken in a trial of the OX40 agonist ivuxolimab. This chain joins TRBV6-4 and TRBJ2-2; TRBD2 matches at 7 bases. Here the CDR3 reads CASSYSGDTGELFF. The CDR3 DNA follows: TGTGCCAGCAGTTACAGCGGGGACACCGGGGAGCTGTTTTTT.